These 23 T cell receptor beta chains were all obtained from the same sample, sequenced in a study of control samples from healthy donors and cancer patients. This table comes from immunoSEQ multiplex PCR, and its TCRdb copy is limited to in-frame clones, with some not included. The sample includes 75,000 to 95,000 clones, about 88% of them seen just once. The sequenced sample consisted of PBMCs. These receptors were collected from a woman aged 45 to 65 with colorectal cancer.

The chain joins TRBV6-2 or TRBV6-3 to TRBJ2-5, with TRBD2 as a possible D gene (6 bases). The V gene lost 2 bases and the J gene lost 4 bases, with 14 bases spanning the gap. The germline V gene has CDR1 MNHEY and CDR2 SVGEGT. The CDR3 loop spans 15 amino acids. The CDR3 coding sequence is TGTGCCAGCAGTTACGGTGGAGGGTGGGGAGAGACCCAGTACTTC. Amino acids: CASSYGGGWGETQYF.

The CDR3 DNA reads as TGTGCCAGCAGCCAAGAGGGTAACACCATATATTTT. It encodes CASSQEGNTIYF. The V call is TRBV3-1 (or the pseudogene TRBV3-2), the J call TRBJ1-3; D ambiguous. The V and J ends lost 0 bases and 7 bases respectively, with 4 bases between them. CDR1 and CDR2 (germline): LGHDT, YNNKEL (reference sequence). The CDR3 is made up of 12 amino acids.

This sequence joins TRBV10-3 and TRBJ2-1; TRBD1 aligns across 7 bases. J was trimmed by 4 bases and V by 7 bases; bases with no gene match: 7. The germline CDR1 and CDR2 sequences are ENHRY and SYGVKD. This CDR3 region has 14 residues. The CDR3 is CAIKAGTAYNEQFF. DNA for the CDR3: TGTGCCATCAAGGCCGGGACAGCTTACAATGAGCAGTTCTTC.

This clone was counted a few times. The V call is TRBV14, the J call TRBJ2-3, with D possibly being TRBD1 or TRBD2 (5 bases each). In germline, CDR1 is SGHDN, CDR2 FVKESK. The V end was cut by 6 bases, the J end by 0 bases, with 13 bases between. CDR3 size: 15 residues. The CDR3 loop is CASRSTGTSTDTQYF. CDR3 nucleotides: TGTGCCAGCAGGTCAACCGGGACGAGCACAGATACGCAGTATTTT.

This clone was seen just once. This sequence joins TRBV7-2 and TRBJ1-2; D gene unclear. Germline CDR1 SGHTA, CDR2 FQGNSA. V lost 1 base and J lost 7, with 16 bases in between. This CDR3 contains 15 residues. The CDR3 loop reads CASSLDVAPGRGYTF. The CDR3 DNA sequence: TGTGCCAGCAGCTTAGATGTGGCGCCAGGACGTGGCTACACCTTC.

V and J are TRBV5-1 and TRBJ1-2; D is unclear. This CDR3 contains 14 residues. V was cut by 0 bases and J by 4 bases, with 10 bases left in between. Per the germline V gene, CDR1 is SGHRS and CDR2 is YFSETQ. The CDR3 reads CASSLEAGFYGYTF. The CDR3 DNA is TGCGCCAGCAGCTTGGAGGCGGGGTTCTATGGCTACACCTTC.

The chain links TRBV7-2 to TRBJ1-2; TRBD1 is a possible D gene (6 bases). The CDR3 consists of 13 residues. Germline CDR1 is SGHTA and CDR2 is FQGNSA. Between the trimmed V and J ends, which lost 5 bases and 2 bases, there was a span of 9 bases. CDR3 amino acids: CASSPGQNYGYTF. CDR3 sequence (DNA): TGTGCCAGCAGCCCCGGACAGAACTATGGCTACACCTTC.

The chain uses TRBV27 and TRBJ2-3, with 9 bases matching TRBD1. Germline CDR1 and CDR2: MNHEY and SMNVEV (reference sequence). The CDR3 is 15 residues long. The trim removed 5 bases at V and 3 bases at J, leaving 6 bases unmatched. DNA of the CDR3: TGTGCCAGCAGTCCGGGACAGGGATTGACAGATACGCAGTATTTT. Translation gives CASSPGQGLTDTQYF.

The chain combines TRBV7-2 with TRBJ2-7; 8 nucleotides align to TRBD1. The junction had 6 bases not matched to a gene; V was cut back by 5 bases and J by 0 bases. This CDR3 contains 15 residues. Germline CDR1 is SGHTA and CDR2 is FQGNSA. CDR3 coding DNA: TGTGCCAGCAGCGAGCGGACAGGGCTCTCCTACGAGCAGTACGTC. It yields the protein CASSERTGLSYEQYV.

The chain combines TRBV15 with TRBJ1-3; the D gene is possibly TRBD1 (6 bases). In germline, CDR1 is LNHNV, CDR2 YYDKDF (reference sequence). Trimming left V 0 bases short and J 0 bases short, with 9 bases between. CDR3 length: 16 residues. The CDR3 loop reads CATSRDPDSSGNTIYF. In DNA form, the CDR3 reads TGTGCCACCAGCAGAGACCCGGACAGCTCTGGAAACACCATATATTTT. The full variable domain, completed using reference TRBV15 and TRBJ1-3, is DAMVIQNPRYQVTQFGKPVTLSCSQTLNHNVMYWYQQKSSQAPKLLFHYYDKDFNNEADTPDNFQSRRPNTSFCFLDIRSPGLGDTAMYLCATSRDPDSSGNTIYFGEGSWLTVV.

The rearrangement links TRBV15 to TRBJ1-2, with D perhaps TRBD1 (6 bases). Trimming shortened V by 3 bases and J by 1 base, and 12 bases separated the two germline ends. CDR3 length: 15 residues. Germline V gives CDR1 LNHNV, CDR2 YYDKDF (reference sequence). The CDR3 bases are TGTGCCACCAGCAGTCCGGGACACGGTAACTATGGCTACACCTTC. The encoded protein is CATSSPGHGNYGYTF.

The chain employs TRBV13 and TRBJ1-2; the match to TRBD1 covers 8 bases. Germline-derived CDR1 and CDR2 are PRHDT and FYEKMQ (reference sequence). This CDR3 is built from 14 residues. Germline trimming cut 2 bases from V and 8 bases from J; bases unmatched to any gene: 7. CDR3 residues: CASSLFRGREGYTF. CDR3 in DNA: TGTGCCAGCAGCTTATTCAGGGGGCGTGAAGGCTACACCTTC.

The chain combines TRBV5-1 with TRBJ1-1; D gene unclear. With 0 bases removed from V and 1 base from J, the gap between germline ends came to 7 bases. The CDR3 has 14 amino acids. Germline CDR1 SGHRS, CDR2 YFSETQ. CDR3 coding DNA: TGCGCCAGCAGCTTGGTCGGGTCGAACACTGAAGCTTTCTTT. Amino acids: CASSLVGSNTEAFF.

J is TRBJ1-3 and V is TRBV10-3; possible D gene TRBD1, 6 bases. Trimming left V 0 bases short and J 3 bases short, with 12 bases between. This CDR3 has 16 amino acids. CDR1 is ENHRY, CDR2 SYGVKD, per germline. CDR3 loop: CAISESRTENGNTIYF. CDR3 coding DNA: TGTGCCATCAGTGAGTCGCGGACAGAGAATGGAAACACCATATATTTT.

This chain links TRBV24-1 with TRBJ1-5; TRBD1 matches 7 bases. CDR1 KGHDR and CDR2 SFDVKD come from the germline V gene. The length of the CDR3 is 13 residues. The junction had 7 bases not matched to a gene; V was cut back by 4 bases and J by 11 bases. CDR3 amino acids: CATSDRDSLAQHF. The CDR3 DNA reads as TGTGCCACCAGTGACCGGGACAGCTTAGCCCAGCATTTT.

The chain has TRBV4-3 and TRBJ1-3; D is possibly TRBD1 (6 bases). CDR3 length equals 19 residues. Germline V gene sequence: CDR1 LGHNA, CDR2 YSLEER. Deletions cut 1 base from V and 0 bases from J, with 19 bases between. CDR3 residues: CASSQGLGPGASSGNTIYF. As DNA, the CDR3 is TGCGCCAGCAGCCAAGGCCTGGGGCCGGGGGCGAGCTCTGGAAACACCATATATTTT.

This chain connects TRBV27 to TRBJ1-6; 8 bases line up with TRBD1. Germline CDR1 is MNHEY and CDR2 is SMNVEV (reference sequence). V lost 4 bases and J lost 8; bases outside the gene matches: 7. This CDR3 is built from 15 residues. CDR3 DNA sequence: TGTGCCAGCAGTTCCGACAGGGGTTTGCATTCACCCCTCCACTTT. As protein: CASSSDRGLHSPLHF.

This chain links TRBV6-5 with TRBJ2-3, with D maybe TRBD2 (6 bases). There are 14 residues in the CDR3. The V gene's germline CDR1 is MNHEY and CDR2 SVGAGI. Trimming removed 7 bases at V and 2 bases at J, with 13 bases between. CDR3 bases: TGTGCCAGCACCCCCACTAGCTTCACAGATACGCAGTATTTT. Translation gives CASTPTSFTDTQYF.

The chain combines TRBV4-3 with TRBJ1-4; D is undetermined. Germline CDR1 is LGHNA and CDR2 is YSLEER. V lost 1 base, J lost 8 bases, and 8 bases lay in between. This CDR3 spans 13 amino acids. The CDR3 bases are TGCGCCAGCAGCCAAGGGGCTGGGGAAAAACTGTTTTTT. It specifies CASSQGAGEKLFF.

This chain joins TRBV28 and TRBJ2-2; 8 bases fit TRBD1. In germline, CDR1 is MDHEN, CDR2 SYDVKM. The trim removed 1 base at V and 4 bases at J, leaving 5 bases unmatched. This CDR3 is 16 amino acids long. This CDR3 reads CASSLSLTGVTGELFF. In DNA, the CDR3 is TGTGCCAGCAGTTTATCTCTGACAGGGGTCACCGGGGAGCTGTTTTTT. Combining the CDR3 with reference TRBV28 and TRBJ2-2 gives the whole variable domain DVKVTQSSRYLVKRTGEKVFLECVQDMDHENMFWYRQDPGLGLRLIYFSYDVKMKEKGDIPEGYSVSREKKERFSLILESASTNQTSMYLCASSLSLTGVTGELFFGEGSRLTVL.

The count of this clone is one. The J gene is TRBJ1-5, the V gene TRBV10-1, with 7 bases aligning to TRBD1. The CDR3 is 13 amino acids. With 6 bases clipped from V and 9 bases from J, the junction kept 8 bases outside the gene matches. The germline V gene encodes CDR1 WNHNN and CDR2 SYGVQD (reference sequence). CDR3 nucleotide sequence: TGCGCCAGCAGAACAGGGGTCTGGAGGCCCCAGCATTTT. This translates into CASRTGVWRPQHF.

Notes on this clone: Other nucleotide sequences from this sample produce the same CDR3. The CDR3, as DNA: TGTGCCAGCAGTGAAATGACAGGACAAGGCTACACCTTC. It translates to CASSEMTGQGYTF. The gene calls are TRBV6-1 and TRBJ1-2; D is possibly TRBD1 (6 bases). V was cut by 2 bases and J by 8 bases, with 12 bases left in between. Per germline, CDR1 MNHNS and CDR2 SASEGT. The CDR3 length is 13 residues.

The chain employs TRBV9 and TRBJ2-5, with 8 bases matching TRBD1. Unmatched junction bases numbered 7, after V lost 7 bases and J lost 2 bases. The CDR3 length is 14 residues. CDR1 is SGDLS, CDR2 YYNGEE, per germline. CDR3 coding DNA: TGTGCCAGCTCCCCCGGGACAGGTCAAGAGACCCAGTACTTC. Its translation is CASSPGTGQETQYF.